What follows are 9 T cell receptor beta chains derived from one specimen sequenced in a study of breast tumors, draining lymph nodes, adjacent tissues. Samples came from axillary lymph nodes draining the breast cancer. TCRdb itself ran the multiplex PCR reads through MiXCR, one entry per CDR3 protein. The sample contains approximately 280,000 distinct CDR3 sequences, 30% of which appear only once. The specimen sequenced was axillary lymph node tissue. Receptor source: a female donor with breast cancer. Some clones in this sample may be carry-over from other donors' samples.

On this clonotype: One junction end does not reproduce the germline sequence, and a read error may be involved. This rearrangement joins TRBV7-2 to TRBJ2-5; D call uncertain. Per the germline V gene, CDR1 is SGHTA and CDR2 is FQGNSA. The length of the CDR3 is 12 residues. CDR3 nucleotides: TGTGCGAGCAGCGCCACTGGAGAGACCCAGTACTTC. Translating it yields CASSATGETQYF.

This clonotype occurred a few times. The rearrangement links TRBV30 to TRBJ1-3; D is ambiguous. The V gene's germline CDR1 is GTSNPN and CDR2 SVGIG (reference sequence). The CDR3 spans 13 residues. Trimming removed 8 bases from V and 0 bases from J, with 11 bases in between. The CDR3 reads CARTPPSGNTIYF. CDR3 DNA sequence: TGTGCCCGCACACCCCCCTCTGGAAACACCATATATTTT. Supplemented by reference TRBV30 and TRBJ1-3, the full variable domain reads SQTIHQWPATLVQPVGSPLSLECTVEGTSNPNLYWYRQAAGRGLQLLFYSVGIGQISSEVPQNLSASRPQDRQFILSSKKLLLSDSGFYLCARTPPSGNTIYFGEGSWLTVV.

This clonotype was observed at least ten times. The chain couples TRBV2 to TRBJ2-3, with D possibly called TRBD1 or TRBD2 (6 bases each). The CDR3 is 15 amino acids. V lost 2 bases, J lost 2 bases, and 11 bases lay in between. Germline CDR1 and CDR2: SNHLY and FYNNEI. CDR3 nucleotide sequence: TGTGCCAGCAGTGAACGGCGGGACACCACAGATACGCAGTATTTT. Amino acids: CASSERRDTTDTQYF. The full variable domain, rest sourced from reference TRBV2 and TRBJ2-3, is EPEVTQTPSHQVTQMGQEVILRCVPISNHLYFYWYRQILGQKVEFLVSFYNNEISEKSEIFDDQFSVERPDGSNFTLKIRSTKLEDSAMYFCASSERRDTTDTQYFGPGTRLTVL.

This clonotype was observed at least ten times. This chain joins TRBV5-8 and TRBJ2-7, with 14 bases lining up with TRBD2. V dropped 4 bases and J dropped 6; count of bases not matched to a gene: 6. CDR3 size: 15 residues. Germline loops: CDR1 SGHTS, CDR2 YDEGEE. The DNA of the CDR3 is TGTGCCAGCAGCCCCGGGACTAGCGGGAGTCGCGAGCAGTACTTC. The encoded protein is CASSPGTSGSREQYF.

On this clonotype: A much more abundant neighbour one base away suggests this may be a read error. The chain joins TRBV9 to TRBJ2-3, with TRBD2 identical over 10 bases. The CDR3 loop spans 15 amino acids. From germline, CDR1 is SGDLS and CDR2 YYNGEE. V shed 3 bases, J shed 4 bases, and the junction held 5 bases outside the gene matches. The CDR3: CASSATSGTPDTQYF. DNA of the CDR3: TGTGCCAGCAGCGCCACTAGCGGGACCCCAGATACGCAGTATTTT.

This clonotype has ten or more counts. The gene calls are TRBV4-2 and TRBJ2-6; 7 positions match TRBD1. The V and J ends lost 1 base and 4 bases, in that order; junction bases with no gene match: 1. The CDR3 spans 15 residues. Germline CDR1 and CDR2: LGHNA and YNFKEQ. CDR3 in DNA: TGTGCCAGCAGCCAAGCGGACAGGGGGGCCAACGTCCTGACTTTC. As protein: CASSQADRGANVLTF.

DNA of the CDR3: TGTGCCAGCAGCGTGAGTTGGGTCATGAACACTGAAGCTTTCTTT. It translates to CASSVSWVMNTEAFF. V is TRBV9 and J is TRBJ1-1; D is ambiguous. V was pared by 2 bases and J by 0 bases, with 11 bases between. The germline V gene encodes CDR1 SGDLS and CDR2 YYNGEE. The CDR3 has 15 amino acids. The entire variable domain, with the rest obtained from reference TRBV9 and TRBJ1-1, is as follows: DSGVTQTPKHLITATGQRVTLRCSPRSGDLSVYWYQQSLDQGLQFLIQYYNGEERAKGNILERFSAQQFPDLHSELNLSSLELGDSALYFCASSVSWVMNTEAFFGQGTRLTVV.

This clonotype came up many times. The V gene is TRBV9, the J gene TRBJ2-1, with D tentatively TRBD1 (6 bases). With 3 bases removed from V and 4 bases from J, the gap between germline ends came to 14 bases. Germline V lookup: CDR1 SGDLS, CDR2 YYNGEE. The CDR3 spans 15 residues. CDR3 region: CASSALGASYNEQFF. The CDR3 coding sequence is TGTGCCAGCAGCGCCCTGGGGGCCTCATACAATGAGCAGTTCTTC.

The chain carries TRBV9 and TRBJ2-3, with a tentative D call TRBD2 (7 bases). Germline V gene sequence: CDR1 SGDLS, CDR2 YYNGEE. The CDR3 sequence is 16 residues long. V lost 2 bases to trimming and J lost 4 bases, with 17 bases between them. The CDR3 nucleotides are TGTGCCAGCAGCGTTGGAGGGGGGGGGTGGTCAGATACGCAGTATTTT. It yields the protein CASSVGGGGWSDTQYF.